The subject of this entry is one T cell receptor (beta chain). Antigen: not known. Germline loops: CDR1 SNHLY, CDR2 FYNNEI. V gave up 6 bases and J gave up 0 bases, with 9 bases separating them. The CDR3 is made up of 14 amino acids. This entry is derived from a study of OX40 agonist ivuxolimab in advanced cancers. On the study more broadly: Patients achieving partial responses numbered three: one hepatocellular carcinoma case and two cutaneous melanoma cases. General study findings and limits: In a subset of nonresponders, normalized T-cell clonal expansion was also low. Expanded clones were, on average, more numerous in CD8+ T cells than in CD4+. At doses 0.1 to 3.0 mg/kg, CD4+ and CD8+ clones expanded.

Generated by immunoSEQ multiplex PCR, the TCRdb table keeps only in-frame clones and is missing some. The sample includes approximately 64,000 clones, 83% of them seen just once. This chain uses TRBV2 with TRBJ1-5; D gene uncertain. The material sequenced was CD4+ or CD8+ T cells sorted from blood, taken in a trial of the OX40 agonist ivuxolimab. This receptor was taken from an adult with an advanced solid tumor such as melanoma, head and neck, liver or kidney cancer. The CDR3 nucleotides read TGTGCCAGCAGACCGTGGGCTAGCAATCAGCCCCAGCATTTT. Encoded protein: CASRPWASNQPQHF.